This T cell receptor (beta chain) was documented in a study of CD4 T cells in relation to SARS-CoV-2 and coronaviruses. Across the study: PBMCs were cultured with antigen for around nine days before TCR beta sequencing. The HLA restriction of the shared crossreactive spike epitopes was mapped.

With V trimmed by 0 bases and J by 10 bases, 4 bases remained unmatched. The CDR3 sequence is 14 residues long. CDR1 and CDR2 from the germline V gene are SGHRS and YFSETQ. A remark on this clone: Its specificity is unknown.

Some clones are missing from TCRdb's copy, which holds only in-frame ones; the method was immunoSEQ multiplex PCR. Among 25,000 to 30,000 clones listed, around three quarters were seen once. CD4+ T cells from unexposed donors were obtained before the COVID-19 pandemic (2011-2018). Isolation of CD4+ T cells took place after nine to ten days in culture. As cell numbers allowed, unexposed-donor CD4+ T cells faced SARS-CoV-2 S/N and four cold-coronavirus spikes. Cultures received half-medium IL-2 refreshes on days 3 and 7. This TCR was recovered from a human donor in good health. Sequencing used CD4+ T cells from PBMCs, cultured in vitro. The chain recombines TRBV5-1 with TRBJ2-1; 10 bases are a match to TRBD2. CDR3 loop: CASSLVGTSVEQFF. CDR3 sequence (DNA): TGCGCCAGCAGCTTGGTCGGGACTAGCGTCGAGCAGTTCTTC.